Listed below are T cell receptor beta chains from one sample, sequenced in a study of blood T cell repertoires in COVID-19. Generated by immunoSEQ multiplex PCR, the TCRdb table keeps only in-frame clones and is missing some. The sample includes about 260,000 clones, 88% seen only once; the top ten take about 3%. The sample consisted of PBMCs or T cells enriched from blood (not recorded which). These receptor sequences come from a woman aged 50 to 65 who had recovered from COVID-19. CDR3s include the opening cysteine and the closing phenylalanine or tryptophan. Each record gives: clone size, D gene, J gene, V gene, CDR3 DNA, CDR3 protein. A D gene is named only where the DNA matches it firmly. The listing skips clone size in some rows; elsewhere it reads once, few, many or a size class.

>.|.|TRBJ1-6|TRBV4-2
TGTGCCAGCAGCCAAGATCGCCGGACAGTTAATTCACCCCTCCACTTT
CASSQDRRTVNSPLHF
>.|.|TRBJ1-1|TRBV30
TGTGCCTGGAGTGGCCCGGACTTATCCGCTTTCTTT
CAWSGPDLSAFF
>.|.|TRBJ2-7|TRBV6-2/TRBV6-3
TGTGCCAGCAGTTATACTGGACTCTCTCGCGAGCAGTACTTC
CASSYTGLSREQYF
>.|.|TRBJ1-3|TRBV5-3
TGTGCCAGAAGCTTTACCCTGACGGACTTCTCTGGAAACACCATATATTTT
CARSFTLTDFSGNTIYF
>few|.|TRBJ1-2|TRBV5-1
TGCGCCAGCAGTAGGGAGGATTTCTATGGCTACACCTTC
CASSREDFYGYTF
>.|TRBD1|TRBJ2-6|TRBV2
TGTGCCAGCAGTAGATGGGGGGACAGGACGAGCTCTGGGGCCAACGTCCTGACTTTC
CASSRWGDRTSSGANVLTF
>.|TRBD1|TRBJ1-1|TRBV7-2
TGTGCCAGCAGCTTAAGTTTGGACAGGGGCCTCATGAACACTGAAGCTTTCTTT
CASSLSLDRGLMNTEAFF
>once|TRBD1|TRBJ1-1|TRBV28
TGTGCCAGCAGGCTGCCGGGACAGGCGGGAACTGAAGCTTTCTTT
CASRLPGQAGTEAFF
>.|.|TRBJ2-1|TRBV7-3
TGTGCCAGCAGCTTAATAGGGGACTTAGAGCAGTTCTTC
CASSLIGDLEQFF
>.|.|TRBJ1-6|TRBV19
TGTGCCAGTAGTATTATCGGGGGAGAGAATAGTTCACCCCTCCACTTT
CASSIIGGENSSPLHF
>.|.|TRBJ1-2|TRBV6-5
TGTGCCAGCAGTTACGATGTCGGGGATCGGGGCTACACCTTC
CASSYDVGDRGYTF
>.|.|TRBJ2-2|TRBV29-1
TGCAGCGTTGTTGGCGGGACGAACACCGGGGAGCTGTTTTTT
CSVVGGTNTGELFF
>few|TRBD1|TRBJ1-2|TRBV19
TGTGCCACCTTGGACAGGGAGAACTATGGCTACACCTTC
CATLDRENYGYTF
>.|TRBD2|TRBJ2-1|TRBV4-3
TGCGCCAGCAGCCTGGACGTCGCGGGAGCTAATGAGCAGTTCTTC
CASSLDVAGANEQFF
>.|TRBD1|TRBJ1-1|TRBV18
TGTGCCAGCTCGCCAACAGGGGTAGGGACTGAAGCTTTCTTT
CASSPTGVGTEAFF
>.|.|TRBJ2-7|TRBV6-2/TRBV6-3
TGTGCCAGCAGTTACGAGTCTATTTCCTACGAGCAGTACTTC
CASSYESISYEQYF
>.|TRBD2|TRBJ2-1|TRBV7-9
TGTGCCAGCAGCTTAGGGGGACTGGCGGGAGGGCCTAATGAGCAGTTCTTC
CASSLGGLAGGPNEQFF
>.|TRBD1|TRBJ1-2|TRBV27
TGTGCCAGCAGTACGACCGGGACAGGGGACGCCGGCTACACCTTC
CASSTTGTGDAGYTF
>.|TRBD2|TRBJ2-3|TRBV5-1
TGCGCCAGCAGCTTGCGCGGGAGGGAGGCAGATACGCAGTATTTT
CASSLRGREADTQYF
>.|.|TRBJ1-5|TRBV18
TGTGCCAGCTCACCAAACACTAATAGCAATCAGCCCCAGCATTTT
CASSPNTNSNQPQHF
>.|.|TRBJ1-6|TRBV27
TGTGCCAGCAGTTCATTCAGGATACCTAAAGATAATTCACCCCTCCACTTT
CASSSFRIPKDNSPLHF
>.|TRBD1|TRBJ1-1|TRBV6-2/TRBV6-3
TGTGCCAGCAGTGGCAGGGGGGAGAACACTGAAGCTTTCTTT
CASSGRGENTEAFF
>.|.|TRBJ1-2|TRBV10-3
TGTGCCATCAGTGAGTCGACTCTAGGGGGAAATGGCTACACCTTC
CAISESTLGGNGYTF
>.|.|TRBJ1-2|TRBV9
TGTGCCAGCAGCGTAATCGATCAAGTCCCGATCGGCAGGTCCGATGGCTACACCTTC
CASSVIDQVPIGRSDGYTF
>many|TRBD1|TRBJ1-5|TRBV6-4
TGTGCCAGCAGTGACGGTACAGGGGTTCCCTTTTATAGCAATCAGCCCCAGCATTTT
CASSDGTGVPFYSNQPQHF
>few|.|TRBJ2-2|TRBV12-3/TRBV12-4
TGTGCCAGCAGTTTACGGGGAACCGGGGAGCTGTTTTTT
CASSLRGTGELFF
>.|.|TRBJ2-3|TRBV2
TGTGCCAGCAGTGAGGAGGGAGGGGGAGATACGCAGTATTTT
CASSEEGGGDTQYF
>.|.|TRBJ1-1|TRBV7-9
TGTGCCAGCAGCCTGGCTGGAGGGAAGGTCACTGAAGCTTTCTTT
CASSLAGGKVTEAFF
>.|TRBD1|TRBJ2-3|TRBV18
TGTGCCAGCTCCCTCGGACAGGGGGGAACTTCAGATACGCAGTATTTT
CASSLGQGGTSDTQYF
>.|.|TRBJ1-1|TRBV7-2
TGTGCCAGCAGCTTATGGTACAGGGTAAAGAACACTGAAGCTTTCTTT
CASSLWYRVKNTEAFF
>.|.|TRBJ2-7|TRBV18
TGTGCCAGCTCACCGCAGGCACAGGGTTCCTACGAGCAGTACTTC
CASSPQAQGSYEQYF
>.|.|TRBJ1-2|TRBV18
TGTGCCAGCTCACTACTCAACCGGGACTATGGCTACACCTTC
CASSLLNRDYGYTF
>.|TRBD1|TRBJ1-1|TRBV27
TGTGCCAGCAGTTGGACAGGATTGAACACTGAAGCTTTCTTT
CASSWTGLNTEAFF
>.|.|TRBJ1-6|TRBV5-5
TGTGCCAGCAGCTTGGCCGTCGGGGGTAATTCACCCCTCCACTTT
CASSLAVGGNSPLHF
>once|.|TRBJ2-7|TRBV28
TGTGCCAGCAGTTTATCCCCACACCAGTACTTC
CASSLSPHQYF
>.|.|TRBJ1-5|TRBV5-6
TGTGCCAGCAGCTTGTTCGGGCAGCCCCAGCATTTT
CASSLFGQPQHF
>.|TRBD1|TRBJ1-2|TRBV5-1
TGCGCCAGCAGCGCGACAGGGGGCTATGGCTACACCTTC
CASSATGGYGYTF
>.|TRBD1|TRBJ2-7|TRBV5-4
TGTGCCAGCAGCTGGGACAGCTACGAGCAGTACTTC
CASSWDSYEQYF
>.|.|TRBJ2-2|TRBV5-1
TGCGCCAGCAGCTTGGCCAGCGGGAACACCGGGGAGCTGTTTTTT
CASSLASGNTGELFF
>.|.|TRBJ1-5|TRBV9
TGTGCCAGCAGCCCGGGGGTCTCCGCTGCCAATCAGCCCCAGCATTTT
CASSPGVSAANQPQHF
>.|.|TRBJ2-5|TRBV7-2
TGTGCCAGCAGCTTAGTGGGACTTCAAGAGACCCAGTACTTC
CASSLVGLQETQYF
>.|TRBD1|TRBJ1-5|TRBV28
TGTGCCAGCGGAGACAGGGTTCAGCCCCAGCATTTT
CASGDRVQPQHF
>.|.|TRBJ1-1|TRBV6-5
TGTGCCAGCAGTTTCTCCATGCCCTCGGGGACTGAAGCTTTCTTT
CASSFSMPSGTEAFF
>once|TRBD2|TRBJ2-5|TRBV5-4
TGTGCCAGCAGCGGGAGCTGGGCGGGAGGTGGGGAGACCCAGTACTTC
CASSGSWAGGGETQYF
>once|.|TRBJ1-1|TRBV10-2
TGCGCCAGCATGGCACAGAACACTGAAGCTTTCTTT
CASMAQNTEAFF
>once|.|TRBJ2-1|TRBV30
TGTGCCTGGGACAATAGCGGTCCATCTTCTGAGCAGTTCTTC
CAWDNSGPSSEQFF
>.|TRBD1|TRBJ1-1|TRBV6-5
TGTGCCAGCAGTTACCGCGGGACAGGGAACACTGAAGCTTTCTTT
CASSYRGTGNTEAFF
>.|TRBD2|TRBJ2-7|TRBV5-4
TGTGCCAGCAGCTCCGGACTAGCGGGAGGCCAAAACGAGCAGTACTTC
CASSSGLAGGQNEQYF
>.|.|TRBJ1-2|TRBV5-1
TGCGCCAGCAGCTTGAGGGGAGGAAGCTATGGCTACACCTTC
CASSLRGGSYGYTF
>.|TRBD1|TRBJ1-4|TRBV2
TGTGCCAGCAGTAGGAGGACAGGGGTTAATGAAAAACTGTTTTTT
CASSRRTGVNEKLFF
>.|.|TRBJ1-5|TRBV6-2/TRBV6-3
TGTGCCAGCAGTTACTCGAGCGGGACTGGTCAGCCCCAGCATTTT
CASSYSSGTGQPQHF
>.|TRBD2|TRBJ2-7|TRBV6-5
TGTGCCAGCAGTTACTCTCTAGCGGGCTCCTACGAGCAGTACTTC
CASSYSLAGSYEQYF
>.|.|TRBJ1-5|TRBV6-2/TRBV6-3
TGTGCCAGCAGTTCCAACAGGGCCCGGGGTAGCAATCAGCCCCAGCATTTT
CASSSNRARGSNQPQHF
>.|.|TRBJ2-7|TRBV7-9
TGTGCCAGCAGCTTCACACCTCAGTCCCAGCGGCCCTACGAGCAGTACTTC
CASSFTPQSQRPYEQYF